The 9 T cell receptor beta chains below were found in one sample sequenced in a study of T-cell memory formation after mild COVID-19. In TCRdb, the 5' RACE reads were re-called with MiXCR into one record per CDR3 protein. This table has 250,000 to 350,000 distinct CDR3 sequences, roughly 13% appearing once. The sample consisted of PBMCs or a T cell subset sorted from them (not recorded which). The receptors were sampled from a man aged 18 to 35 who had mild COVID-19 (a few samples of this study predate the infection). Cell type and time point are not known.

This clonotype was seen at least ten times. This rearrangement joins TRBV7-2 to TRBJ2-1; TRBD1 aligns across 8 bases. The CDR3 spans 14 residues. Germline assignment: CDR1 SGHTA and CDR2 FQGNSA. V lost 3 bases and J lost 6; bases outside the gene matches: 4. The CDR3 DNA follows: TGTGCCAGCAGCTTGGACCAGGGGGCCAATGAGCAGTTCTTC. This sequence encodes CASSLDQGANEQFF. Using reference TRBV7-2 and TRBJ2-1 for the parts outside the CDR3, the full variable domain is GAGVSQSPSNKVTEKGKDVELRCDPISGHTALYWYRQSLGQGLEFLIYFQGNSAPDKSGLPSDRFSAERTGGSVSTLTIQRTQQEDSAVYLCASSLDQGANEQFFGPGTRLTVL.

The gene calls are TRBV29-1 and TRBJ2-5; D unresolved. The CDR3 has 13 residues. The germline CDR1 and CDR2 sequences are SQVTM and ANQGSEA. V was trimmed by 1 base and J by 2 bases, leaving 8 bases between them. The CDR3 coding sequence is TGCAGCGTTGAAGGAGGCAGACAAGAGACCCAGTACTTC. It is translated as CSVEGGRQETQYF.

The chain combines TRBV20-1 with TRBJ2-2; TRBD1 matches at 9 bases. From germline, CDR1 is DFQATT and CDR2 SNEGSKA (reference sequence). The CDR3 runs to 16 residues. Trimming removed 5 bases from V and 1 base from J; junction bases left unmatched: 8. The CDR3 DNA reads TGCAGTGCTCCTCTACCGGGACAGGGGAACACCGGGGAGCTGTTTTTT. Translated, it gives CSAPLPGQGNTGELFF.

The chain is built from TRBV7-3 and TRBJ2-2, with D possibly TRBD1 on 6 matching bases. V lost 3 bases and J 4 bases, leaving 15 bases between the germline ends. Germline-derived CDR1 and CDR2 are SGHTA and FQGTGA. The CDR3 loop spans 16 amino acids. In DNA, the CDR3 is TGTGCCAGCAGCTTGCCGGGACAATTTGCCACCGGGGAGCTGTTTTTT. It yields the protein CASSLPGQFATGELFF.

In its sample, this clonotype was seen many times. The rearrangement links TRBV5-6 to TRBJ2-5, with 7 bases fitting TRBD1. The CDR3 spans 14 residues. Germline loops: CDR1 SGHDT, CDR2 YYEEEE. J was trimmed by 4 bases and V by 4 bases; bases with no gene match: 7. CDR3 sequence reads: CASSPDRALETQYF. The CDR3 DNA reads as TGTGCCAGCAGCCCTGACAGGGCCTTAGAGACCCAGTACTTC. The full variable domain, completed using reference TRBV5-6 and TRBJ2-5, is DAGVTQSPTHLIKTRGQQVTLRCSPKSGHDTVSWYQQALGQGPQFIFQYYEEEERQRGNFPDRFSGHQFPNYSSELNVNALLLGDSALYLCASSPDRALETQYFGPGTRLLVL.

This clonotype showed up many times. This chain uses TRBV28 with TRBJ2-7, with D possibly matching TRBD1 (5 bases). Germline assignment: CDR1 MDHEN and CDR2 SYDVKM. The CDR3 totals 14 residues. V was cut by 10 bases and J by 3 bases, with 19 bases left in between. In nucleotides, the CDR3 is TGTGCCACCACCGCAGGGAAGGTTCTCTACGAGCAGTACGTC. Translation: CATTAGKVLYEQYV.

This chain connects TRBV3-1 to TRBJ2-7; D ambiguous. The length of the CDR3 is 13 residues. The V and J ends lost 4 bases and 3 bases respectively, with 10 bases between them. Germline V gene sequence: CDR1 LGHDT, CDR2 YNNKEL (reference sequence). The CDR3 here is CASSPGRGYEQYV. The CDR3 coding sequence is TGTGCCAGCAGCCCCGGTCGTGGCTACGAGCAGTACGTC.

In its sample, this clonotype was seen a few times. CDR3 region: CASSVDHRRAGELFF. The CDR3 nucleotides are TGTGCCAGCAGCGTAGATCACAGGAGGGCCGGGGAGCTGTTTTTT. The gene calls are TRBV9 and TRBJ2-2, with a weak D call TRBD2 (6 bases). The ends were cut back, 0 bases at V and 6 bases at J, with 12 bases in the middle. Germline V lookup: CDR1 SGDLS, CDR2 YYNGEE. This CDR3 comprises 15 residues.

This clonotype was observed many times. Germline is not matched at one junction end, which may reflect a read error. The rearrangement uses TRBV5-1 and TRBJ2-5; D gene ambiguous. Germline V CDR1 and CDR2: SGHRS, YFSETQ. The CDR3 runs to 13 residues. DNA for the CDR3: TGTGCCAGCAGCTTAGAAGGCGGAGAGACCCAGTACTTC. This codes for CASSLEGGETQYF.